A single sample gave rise to the 32 T cell receptor beta chains below, sequenced in a study of shared clonotypes between healthy human individuals. The method was immunoSEQ multiplex PCR; TCRdb's version includes in-frame clones alone and lacks a portion of them. The sample carries millions of clones, just over 90% recorded once. The specimen sequenced was naive CD4+ T cells sorted from blood. Subset denoted: CD45RA+ positively selected. These receptor sequences come from a man aged 18 to 29 in good health.

V usage is TRBV4-1 and J usage is TRBJ2-3; D is undetermined. Germline-derived CDR1 and CDR2 are MGHRA and YSYEKL. The CDR3 totals 18 residues. V dropped 4 bases and J dropped 0 bases, with 20 bases sitting between them. CDR3 sequence (DNA): TGCGCCAGCAGCCCCTTCAACCTCGGGCCCTACAGCACAGATACGCAGTATTTT. Translation gives CASSPFNLGPYSTDTQYF.

This rearrangement joins TRBV18 to TRBJ2-1; 11 positions agree with TRBD2. The trim removed 2 bases at V and 5 bases at J, leaving 8 bases unmatched. The length of the CDR3 is 17 residues. Per the germline V gene, CDR1 is KGHSH and CDR2 is LQKENI. Here the CDR3 reads CASSPWKGLAVDNEQFF. The CDR3 DNA follows: TGTGCCAGCTCACCATGGAAGGGACTAGCGGTGGACAATGAGCAGTTCTTC.

The chain is built from TRBV28 and TRBJ2-7; D is unresolved. Deletions cut 6 bases from V and 2 bases from J, with 8 bases between. This CDR3 contains 12 residues. CDR1 MDHEN and CDR2 SYDVKM come from the germline V gene. CDR3 residues: CASRGPTYEQYF. The DNA for the CDR3 is TGTGCCAGCAGGGGTCCCACCTACGAGCAGTACTTC.

This sequence joins TRBV25-1 and TRBJ2-5, with unresolved D. The closer fit of TRBJ2-7 to the DNA end suggests the J call may be wrong. The germline V gene encodes CDR1 MGHDK and CDR2 SYGVNS. The CDR3 is made up of 12 amino acids. CDR3 sequence reads: CASSPGDHEQYF. For the CDR3, the DNA is TGTGCCAGCAGTCCCGGCGACCACGAGCAGTACTTC.

This chain connects TRBV18 to TRBJ2-7, with 9 bases aligning to TRBD1. V was clipped by 2 bases and J by 3 bases; unmatched bases: 17. Germline CDR1 and CDR2: KGHSH and LQKENI. CDR3 size: 19 residues. CDR3 in amino acids: CASSPSDVRGTGRFYEQYF. CDR3 coding DNA: TGTGCCAGCTCACCATCCGACGTGCGGGGGACAGGGCGGTTCTACGAGCAGTACTTC.

V is TRBV9 and J is TRBJ2-2, with D possibly being TRBD1 (6 bases). CDR1 is SGDLS, CDR2 YYNGEE, per germline. Trimming removed 0 bases at V and 4 bases at J, with 13 bases between. This CDR3 is 16 amino acids long. The chain's CDR3 is CASSVGVRGGTGELFF. For the CDR3, the DNA is TGTGCCAGCAGCGTAGGCGTCAGGGGCGGCACCGGGGAGCTGTTTTTT.

The chain couples TRBV4-3 to TRBJ2-2; D possibly corresponds to TRBD2 (6 bases). V shed 1 base and J shed 0 bases, with 21 bases lying between them. The length of the CDR3 is 20 residues. The V gene's germline CDR1 is LGHNA and CDR2 YSLEER. The DNA of the CDR3 is TGCGCCAGCAGCCAAGGCGCCCCGGGAGCGGCGGGACCGAACACCGGGGAGCTGTTTTTT. Residues: CASSQGAPGAAGPNTGELFF.

This chain links TRBV7-9 with TRBJ2-5; possibly TRBD1 for D (6 bases). The length of the CDR3 is 13 residues. With 4 bases removed from V and 5 bases from J, the gap between germline ends came to 11 bases. Per the germline V gene, CDR1 is SEHNR and CDR2 is FQNEAQ (reference sequence). CDR3 sequence (DNA): TGTGCCAGCAGCTCAGGACAGTGGGAGACCCAGTACTTC. Its protein is CASSSGQWETQYF. Drawing the rest from reference TRBV7-9 and TRBJ2-5, the complete variable domain is DTGVSQNPRHKITKRGQNVTFRCDPISEHNRLYWYRQTLGQGPEFLTYFQNEAQLEKSRLLSDRFSAERPKGSFSTLEIQRTEQGDSAMYLCASSSGQWETQYFGPGTRLLVL.

As regards this clone: One end of the junction is discordant with germline, which a read error may explain. The J gene is TRBJ1-3, the V gene TRBV30, with a possible D match to TRBD1 (6 bases). Germline V CDR1 and CDR2: GTSNPN, SVGIG (reference sequence). The CDR3 runs to 15 residues. DNA of the CDR3: TGTGCCTGGAGTGTTCGGGGGCCCTCTCGAAACACCATATATTTT. Its translation is CAWSVRGPSRNTIYF.

The rearrangement joins TRBV2 to TRBJ2-1; 8 bases are a match to TRBD1. The CDR3 sequence is 15 residues long. The junction had 9 bases not matched to a gene; V was cut back by 7 bases and J by 4 bases. Per the germline V gene, CDR1 is SNHLY and CDR2 is FYNNEI. The CDR3 sequence is CASIAQGALYNEQFF. Written as DNA, the CDR3 is TGTGCCAGCATCGCTCAGGGGGCCCTATACAATGAGCAGTTCTTC.

This sequence joins TRBV10-2 and TRBJ1-6; 7 nucleotides align to TRBD1. In germline, CDR1 is WSHSY, CDR2 SAAADI. V lost 6 bases to trimming and J lost 0 bases; unmatched junction nucleotides: 11. The CDR3 runs 18 residues. CDR3 residues: CASSLTGTRSSYNSPLHF. The CDR3 DNA reads TGCGCCAGCAGCCTGACAGGGACCCGAAGCTCCTATAATTCACCCCTCCACTTT.

The V gene is TRBV6-5, the J gene TRBJ2-5, with 7 bases lining up with TRBD1. Germline CDR1 reads MNHEY; CDR2 reads SVGAGI. V shed 5 bases and J 5 bases; nucleotides not matched to a gene: 5. The length of the CDR3 is 13 residues. CDR3 in amino acids: CASSERGRETQYF. The DNA of the CDR3 is TGTGCCAGCAGTGAAAGGGGGCGGGAGACCCAGTACTTC.

J is TRBJ2-3 and V is TRBV5-1; no reliable D call. CDR3 length: 15 amino acids. Trimming took off 0 bases at V and 4 bases at J, with 12 bases between the two ends. Germline V CDR1 and CDR2: SGHRS, YFSETQ. The CDR3 DNA is TGCGCCAGCAGCTTGGCCTCCAGTATCCCAGATACGCAGTATTTT. Encoded protein: CASSLASSIPDTQYF.

The chain couples TRBV9 to TRBJ1-4, with a tentative D call TRBD1 (5 bases). The CDR3 contains 16 residues. Germline CDR1 is SGDLS and CDR2 is YYNGEE. With 2 bases removed from V and 7 bases from J, the gap between germline ends came to 18 bases. The CDR3 coding sequence is TGTGCCAGCAGCGTTTCATCCACCCAGGGCGGTGAAAAACTGTTTTTT. Residues: CASSVSSTQGGEKLFF.

A word on this clone: Additional DNA sequences in this sample encode the identical CDR3. This chain uses TRBV7-2 with TRBJ2-7, with a tentative D call TRBD1 (5 bases). Germline V gene sequence: CDR1 SGHTA, CDR2 FQGNSA. Deletions cut 2 bases from V and 1 base from J, with 6 bases between. The CDR3 is made up of 13 amino acids. Written as DNA, the CDR3 is TGTGCCAGCAGCTTACCAGGGTCCTACGAGCAGTACTTC. It encodes CASSLPGSYEQYF.

The chain links TRBV15 to TRBJ2-7; no reliable D call. Trimming removed 2 bases from V and 2 bases from J, with 10 bases in between. The CDR3 sequence is 14 residues long. Germline CDR1 reads LNHNV; CDR2 reads YYDKDF (reference sequence). CDR3 amino acids: CATSRRTGPYEQYF. CDR3 nucleotide sequence: TGTGCCACCAGCAGACGCACCGGCCCCTACGAGCAGTACTTC.

To note about this clone: The sample carries other DNA sequences with the same CDR3. The J gene is TRBJ2-2, the V gene TRBV5-1; D unclear. CDR1 SGHRS and CDR2 YFSETQ come from the germline V gene. Trimming stripped 0 bases from V and 4 bases from J, with 7 bases between. The CDR3 extends over 14 amino acids. CDR3 amino acids: CASSLDGSTGELFF. The CDR3 nucleotides are TGCGCCAGCAGCTTGGACGGGTCCACCGGGGAGCTGTTTTTT.

The V call is TRBV18, the J call TRBJ1-3; D is possibly TRBD1 (6 bases). The CDR3 loop spans 15 amino acids. The germline CDR1 and CDR2 sequences are KGHSH and LQKENI. Trimming cost V 5 bases and J 0 bases, with 11 bases left between them. CDR3 in amino acids: CASSAGQSSGNTIYF. CDR3 DNA: TGTGCCAGCTCAGCCGGACAGAGCTCTGGAAACACCATATATTTT.

The chain has TRBV9 and TRBJ2-2; weak D call: TRBD2 (6 bases). This CDR3 contains 15 residues. Trimming removed 0 bases at V and 5 bases at J, with 11 bases between. From germline, CDR1 is SGDLS and CDR2 YYNGEE. CDR3: CASSVAFGGTGELFF. CDR3 nucleotides: TGTGCCAGCAGCGTAGCCTTCGGGGGTACCGGGGAGCTGTTTTTT.

The CDR3 sequence: CASKGWTNTGELFF. The CDR3 DNA is TGCGCCAGCAAAGGGTGGACGAACACCGGGGAGCTGTTTTTT. The chain is built from TRBV5-1 and TRBJ2-2, with D unclear. The V gene lost 6 bases and the J gene lost 0 bases, with 9 bases spanning the gap. CDR1 and CDR2 from the germline V gene are SGHRS and YFSETQ. This CDR3 is built from 14 residues.

The chain is built from TRBV10-3 and TRBJ2-1, with 8 bases matching TRBD2. Germline-derived CDR1 and CDR2 are ENHRY and SYGVKD. V lost 4 bases to trimming and J lost 8 bases; unmatched junction nucleotides: 19. This CDR3 comprises 18 residues. CDR3 region: CAISASTGNSGRGDEQFF. Here the CDR3 DNA reads TGTGCCATCAGTGCCTCCACCGGAAACAGCGGGAGAGGCGATGAGCAGTTCTTC.

This chain links TRBV9 with TRBJ2-3; the match to TRBD2 covers 7 bases. Germline V lookup: CDR1 SGDLS, CDR2 YYNGEE. Losses at the gene ends were 3 bases for V and 0 bases for J; bases not matched to a gene: 7. The CDR3 is 16 residues long. The CDR3 DNA reads as TGTGCCAGCAGCGCCGCCCGGGGGGTAAGCACAGATACGCAGTATTTT. Protein: CASSAARGVSTDTQYF. The complete variable domain, with remaining parts taken from reference TRBV9 and TRBJ2-3, reads DSGVTQTPKHLITATGQRVTLRCSPRSGDLSVYWYQQSLDQGLQFLIQYYNGEERAKGNILERFSAQQFPDLHSELNLSSLELGDSALYFCASSAARGVSTDTQYFGPGTRLTVL.

This clone was recorded once. Relative to the germline gene, one junction end is altered; a read error may explain this. The genes are TRBV5-8 and TRBJ2-5, with a weak D call TRBD2 (7 bases). Germline V CDR1 and CDR2: SGHTS, YDEGEE. The CDR3 length is 15 residues. Here the CDR3 DNA reads TGTGCCAGCAGCTGGGGGGGCGGGGACCAGGAGACCCAGTACTTC. It translates to CASSWGGGDQETQYF.

This clone came up once. V usage is TRBV27 and J usage is TRBJ2-1; 14 positions match TRBD2. The CDR3 spans 15 residues. Per germline, CDR1 MNHEY and CDR2 SMNVEV (reference sequence). Trimming cost V 5 bases and J 15 bases; bases outside gene matches: 12. CDR3 nucleotide sequence: TGTGCCAGCAGTCCCCGGACTAGCGGGGGGCTTCTTGCGTTCTTC. Translation: CASSPRTSGGLLAFF.

In its sample, this clone was seen once. The sample has other DNA sequences that encode this CDR3 too. The chain uses TRBV18 and TRBJ1-1; 8 bases are a match to TRBD1. With 6 bases clipped from V and 1 base from J, the junction kept 1 base outside the gene matches. The CDR3 is 13 amino acids. The germline V gene has CDR1 KGHSH and CDR2 LQKENI. The chain's CDR3 is CASSDRGNTEAFF. DNA of the CDR3: TGTGCCAGCTCCGACAGGGGGAACACTGAAGCTTTCTTT.

The V gene is TRBV15, the J gene TRBJ1-6; D remains ambiguous. Trimming took 2 bases from V and 7 from J, leaving 9 bases between them. This CDR3 is 14 amino acids long. Germline V gene lookup returns CDR1 LNHNV and CDR2 YYDKDF (reference sequence). The CDR3: CATSRIWQNSPLHF. Written as DNA, the CDR3 is TGTGCCACCAGCAGAATTTGGCAGAATTCACCCCTCCACTTT.

This chain uses TRBV5-1 with TRBJ1-2; tentative D call: TRBD1 (5 bases). In germline, CDR1 is SGHRS, CDR2 YFSETQ. Trimming cost V 5 bases and J 6 bases, with 14 bases left between them. The CDR3 contains 13 residues. Here the CDR3 reads CASSRGLGDGYTF. The CDR3 DNA reads TGCGCCAGCAGTCGCGGACTAGGGGATGGCTACACCTTC.

The chain has TRBV2 and TRBJ2-5; TRBD2 matches 11 bases. This CDR3 contains 15 residues. Germline V gives CDR1 SNHLY, CDR2 FYNNEI. J was trimmed by 4 bases and V by 7 bases; bases with no gene match: 8. The CDR3, as DNA: TGTGCCAGCACCCCAGAGACTAGCGGGGCAGAGACCCAGTACTTC. This translates into CASTPETSGAETQYF.

V gene TRBV6-5 combines with J gene TRBJ2-5, with TRBD2 identical over 14 bases. This CDR3 comprises 16 residues. CDR1 is MNHEY and CDR2 is SVGAGI in the germline V gene. J was trimmed by 6 bases and V by 2 bases; bases with no gene match: 5. CDR3 in amino acids: CASSYLGLAGVKTQYF. The CDR3 DNA reads as TGTGCCAGCAGTTACCTGGGACTAGCGGGAGTAAAGACCCAGTACTTC.

A single count supports this clone. J is TRBJ2-1 and V is TRBV12-2; TRBD2, as called in the table, went unchecked against the DNA. TRBV12-2 is a known pseudogene. The CDR3 has 16 residues. CDR3 residues: CASRSKRRREGNEQFF. The CDR3 DNA reads TGTGCAAGTCGCTCTAAAAGACGGCGGGAGGGAAATGAGCAGTTCTTC.

The chain couples TRBV10-2 to TRBJ2-1, with D uncertain. The CDR3 extends over 14 amino acids. V was clipped by 3 bases and J by 1 base, with 7 bases between them. The germline V gene has CDR1 WSHSY and CDR2 SAAADI. CDR3 residues: CASSDPDSYNEQFF. The CDR3 DNA is TGCGCCAGCAGTGATCCGGATTCCTACAATGAGCAGTTCTTC.

V and J are TRBV10-1 and TRBJ2-5; TRBD2 agrees at 9 bases. The J segment lost 2 bases and the V segment lost 2 bases, leaving 9 bases of the junction unmatched. CDR1 WNHNN and CDR2 SYGVQD come from the germline V gene (reference sequence). The CDR3 totals 17 residues. The CDR3 protein is CASSEGPLAGEQETQYF. In DNA, the CDR3 is TGCGCCAGCAGTGAGGGGCCTTTAGCGGGGGAACAAGAGACCCAGTACTTC.